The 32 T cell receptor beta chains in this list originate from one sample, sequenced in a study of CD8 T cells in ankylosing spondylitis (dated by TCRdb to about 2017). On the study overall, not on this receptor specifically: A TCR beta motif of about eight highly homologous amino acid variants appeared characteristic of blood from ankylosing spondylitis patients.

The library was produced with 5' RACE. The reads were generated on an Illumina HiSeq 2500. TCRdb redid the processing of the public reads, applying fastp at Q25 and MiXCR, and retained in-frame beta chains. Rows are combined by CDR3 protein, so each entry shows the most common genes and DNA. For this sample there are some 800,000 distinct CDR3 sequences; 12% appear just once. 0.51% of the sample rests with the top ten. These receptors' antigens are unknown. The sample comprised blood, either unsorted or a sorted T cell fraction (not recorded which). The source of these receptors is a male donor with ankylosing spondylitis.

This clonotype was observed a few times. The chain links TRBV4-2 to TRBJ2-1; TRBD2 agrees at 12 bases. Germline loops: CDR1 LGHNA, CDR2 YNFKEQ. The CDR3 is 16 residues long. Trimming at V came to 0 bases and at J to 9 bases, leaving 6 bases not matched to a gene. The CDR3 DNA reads TGTGCCAGCAGCCAAGATGGGCTAGCGGGGGGGAGTGAGCAGTTCTTC. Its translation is CASSQDGLAGGSEQFF.

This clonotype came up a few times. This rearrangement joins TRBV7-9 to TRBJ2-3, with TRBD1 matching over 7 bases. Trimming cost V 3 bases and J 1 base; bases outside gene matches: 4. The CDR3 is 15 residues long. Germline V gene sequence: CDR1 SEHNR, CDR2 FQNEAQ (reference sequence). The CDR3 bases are TGTGCCAGCAGCTTTCTAACAGGGGGCACAGATACGCAGTATTTT. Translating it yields CASSFLTGGTDTQYF.

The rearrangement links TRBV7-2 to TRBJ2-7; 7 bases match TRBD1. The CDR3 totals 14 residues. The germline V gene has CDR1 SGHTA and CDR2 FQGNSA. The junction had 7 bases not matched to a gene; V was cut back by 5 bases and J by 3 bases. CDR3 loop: CASSPVTGNYEQYF. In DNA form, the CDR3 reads TGTGCCAGCAGCCCGGTGACAGGGAACTACGAGCAGTACTTC.

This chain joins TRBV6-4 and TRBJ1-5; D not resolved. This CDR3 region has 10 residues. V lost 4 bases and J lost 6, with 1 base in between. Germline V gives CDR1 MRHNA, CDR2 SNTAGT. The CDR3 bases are TGTGCCAGCAGTGTTCAGCCCCAGCATTTT. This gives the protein CASSVQPQHF.

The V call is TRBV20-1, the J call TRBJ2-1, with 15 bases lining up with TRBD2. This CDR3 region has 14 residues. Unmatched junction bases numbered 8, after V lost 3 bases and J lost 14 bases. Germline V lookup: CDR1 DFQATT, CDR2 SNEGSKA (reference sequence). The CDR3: CSASPGTSGRMEFF. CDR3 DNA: TGCAGTGCTAGCCCCGGGACTAGCGGGAGGATGGAGTTCTTC.

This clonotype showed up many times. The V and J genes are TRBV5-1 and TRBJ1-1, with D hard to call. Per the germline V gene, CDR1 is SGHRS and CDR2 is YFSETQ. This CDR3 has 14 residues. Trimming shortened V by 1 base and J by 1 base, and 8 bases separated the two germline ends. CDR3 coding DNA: TGCGCCAGCAGCTTGCTACGAACGAACACTGAAGCTTTCTTT. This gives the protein CASSLLRTNTEAFF.

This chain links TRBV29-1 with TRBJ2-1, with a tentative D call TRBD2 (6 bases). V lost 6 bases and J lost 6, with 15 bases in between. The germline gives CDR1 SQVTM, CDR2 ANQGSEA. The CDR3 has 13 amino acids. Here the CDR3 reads CSVLPGGSNEQFF. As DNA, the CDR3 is TGCAGCGTACTCCCTGGGGGGTCCAATGAGCAGTTCTTC.

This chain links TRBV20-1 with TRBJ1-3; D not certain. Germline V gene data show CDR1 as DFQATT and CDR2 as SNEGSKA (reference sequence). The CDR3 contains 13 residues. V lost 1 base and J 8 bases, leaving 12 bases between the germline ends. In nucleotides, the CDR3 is TGCAGTGCTAGAGTAGGCGGTTCTGACACCATATATTTT. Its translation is CSARVGGSDTIYF.

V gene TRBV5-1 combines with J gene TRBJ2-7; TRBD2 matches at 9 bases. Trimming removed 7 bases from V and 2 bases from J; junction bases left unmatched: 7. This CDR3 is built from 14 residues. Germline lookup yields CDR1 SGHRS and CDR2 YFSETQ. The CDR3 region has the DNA TGCGCCAGCTCAGATAGCGGGAGAGCCTACGAGCAGTACTTC. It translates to CASSDSGRAYEQYF.

CDR3 bases: TGCGCCAGCAACCGAGAGGGGGTTGCCTACGAGCAGTACTTC. It yields the protein CASNREGVAYEQYF. The chain has TRBV5-1 and TRBJ2-7; possible D gene TRBD1, 6 bases. V lost 6 bases and J lost 2, with 15 bases in between. Germline V gene lookup returns CDR1 SGHRS and CDR2 YFSETQ. CDR3 size: 14 residues.

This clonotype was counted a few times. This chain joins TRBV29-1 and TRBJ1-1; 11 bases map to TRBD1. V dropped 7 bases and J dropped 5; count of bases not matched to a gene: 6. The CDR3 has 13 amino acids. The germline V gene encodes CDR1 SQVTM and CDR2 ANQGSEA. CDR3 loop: CSARTGGITEAFF. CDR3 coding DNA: TGCAGCGCCCGGACAGGGGGCATAACTGAAGCTTTCTTT.

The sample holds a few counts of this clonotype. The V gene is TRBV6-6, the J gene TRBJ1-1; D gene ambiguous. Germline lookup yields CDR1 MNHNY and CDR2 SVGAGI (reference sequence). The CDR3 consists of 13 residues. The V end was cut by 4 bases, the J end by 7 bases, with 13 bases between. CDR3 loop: CASSSNTDLEAFF. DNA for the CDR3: TGTGCCAGCAGTTCCAATACAGACCTTGAAGCTTTCTTT.

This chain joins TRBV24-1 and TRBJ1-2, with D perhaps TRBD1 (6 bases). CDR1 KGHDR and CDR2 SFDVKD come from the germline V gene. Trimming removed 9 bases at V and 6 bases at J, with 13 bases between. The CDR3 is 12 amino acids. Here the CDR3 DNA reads TGTGCCACCTCACAGGGAATCAATGGCTACACCTTC. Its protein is CATSQGINGYTF.

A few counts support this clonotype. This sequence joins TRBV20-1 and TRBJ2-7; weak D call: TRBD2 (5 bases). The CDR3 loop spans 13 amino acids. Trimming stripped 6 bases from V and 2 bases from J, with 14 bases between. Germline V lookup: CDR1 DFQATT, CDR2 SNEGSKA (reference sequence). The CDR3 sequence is CSAALRVAYEQYF. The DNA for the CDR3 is TGCAGTGCCGCCCTGAGGGTAGCCTACGAGCAGTACTTC.

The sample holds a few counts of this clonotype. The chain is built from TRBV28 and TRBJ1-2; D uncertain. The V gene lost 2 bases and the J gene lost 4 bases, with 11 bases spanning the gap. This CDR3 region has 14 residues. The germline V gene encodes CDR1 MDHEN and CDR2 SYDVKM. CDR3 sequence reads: CASSLGTVLYGYTF. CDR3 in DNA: TGTGCCAGCAGTTTAGGAACAGTTCTCTATGGCTACACCTTC.

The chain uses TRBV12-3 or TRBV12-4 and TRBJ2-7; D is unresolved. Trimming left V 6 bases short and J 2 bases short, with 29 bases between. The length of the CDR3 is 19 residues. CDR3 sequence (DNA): TGTGCCAGCAGCAATCAATACGGCGGCATACTATCTTCCACCTACGAGCAGTACTTC. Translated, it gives CASSNQYGGILSSTYEQYF.

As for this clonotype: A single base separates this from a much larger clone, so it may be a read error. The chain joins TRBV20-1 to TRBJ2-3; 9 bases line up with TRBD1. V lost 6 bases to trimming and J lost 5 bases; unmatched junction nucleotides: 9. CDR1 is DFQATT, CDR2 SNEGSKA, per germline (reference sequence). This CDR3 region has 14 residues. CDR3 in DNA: TGCAGTGCAACGACAGGGGGGTACATAGATACGCAGTATTTT. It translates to CSATTGGYIDTQYF.

CDR3 DNA sequence: TGTGCCAGCAGCGTAGACGGGGGGGATTACAATGAGCAGTTCTTC. Translating it yields CASSVDGGDYNEQFF. The J gene is TRBJ2-1, the V gene TRBV9; 8 nucleotides agree with TRBD2. Germline V CDR1 and CDR2: SGDLS, YYNGEE. The CDR3 runs 15 residues. The trim removed 0 bases at V and 4 bases at J, leaving 3 bases unmatched.

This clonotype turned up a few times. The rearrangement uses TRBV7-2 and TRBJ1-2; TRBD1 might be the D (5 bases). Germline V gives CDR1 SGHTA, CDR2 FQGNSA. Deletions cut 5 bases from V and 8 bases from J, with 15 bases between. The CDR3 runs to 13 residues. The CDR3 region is CASSLLTDLGYTF. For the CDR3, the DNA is TGTGCCAGCAGCCTACTGACAGACCTGGGCTACACCTTC. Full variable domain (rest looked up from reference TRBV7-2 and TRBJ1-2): GAGVSQSPSNKVTEKGKDVELRCDPISGHTALYWYRQSLGQGLEFLIYFQGNSAPDKSGLPSDRFSAERTGGSVSTLTIQRTQQEDSAVYLCASSLLTDLGYTFGSGTRLTVV.

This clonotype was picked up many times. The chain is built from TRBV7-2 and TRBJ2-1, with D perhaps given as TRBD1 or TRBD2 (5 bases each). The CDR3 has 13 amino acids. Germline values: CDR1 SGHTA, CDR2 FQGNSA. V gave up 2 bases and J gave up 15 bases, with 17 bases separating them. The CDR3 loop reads CASSLRFRDPGFF. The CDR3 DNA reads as TGTGCCAGCAGCTTACGTTTTAGGGACCCCGGGTTCTTC.

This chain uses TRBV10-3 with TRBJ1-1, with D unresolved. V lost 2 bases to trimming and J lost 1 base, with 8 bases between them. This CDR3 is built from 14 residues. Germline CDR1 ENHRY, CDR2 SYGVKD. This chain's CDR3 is CAISEARRNTEAFF. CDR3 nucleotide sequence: TGTGCCATCAGTGAGGCACGGAGGAACACTGAAGCTTTCTTT.

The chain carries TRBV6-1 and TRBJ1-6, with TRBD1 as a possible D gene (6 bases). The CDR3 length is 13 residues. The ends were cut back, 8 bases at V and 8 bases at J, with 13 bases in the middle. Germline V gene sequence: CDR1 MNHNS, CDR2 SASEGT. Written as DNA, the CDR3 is TGTGCCAGCTCCTCGGACAGAGATTCACCCCTCCACTTT. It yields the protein CASSSDRDSPLHF.

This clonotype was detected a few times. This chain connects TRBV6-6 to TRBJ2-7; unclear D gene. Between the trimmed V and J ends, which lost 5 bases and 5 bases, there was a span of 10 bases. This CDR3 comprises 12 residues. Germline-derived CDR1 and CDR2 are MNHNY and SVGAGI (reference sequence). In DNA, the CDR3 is TGTGCCAGCAGTCGCGCCGGAGACGAGCAGTACTTC. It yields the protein CASSRAGDEQYF.

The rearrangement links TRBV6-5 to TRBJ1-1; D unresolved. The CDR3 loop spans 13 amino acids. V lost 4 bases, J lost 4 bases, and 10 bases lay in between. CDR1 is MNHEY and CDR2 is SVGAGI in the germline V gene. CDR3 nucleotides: TGTGCCAGCAGTTTTATTGGGCGCACTGAAGCTTTCTTT. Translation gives CASSFIGRTEAFF.

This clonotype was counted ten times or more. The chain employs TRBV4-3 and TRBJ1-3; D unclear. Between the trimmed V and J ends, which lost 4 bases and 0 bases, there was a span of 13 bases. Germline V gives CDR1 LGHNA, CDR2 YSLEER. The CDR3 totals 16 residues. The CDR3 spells CASSPKAALSGNTIYF. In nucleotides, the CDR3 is TGCGCCAGCAGCCCCAAGGCCGCTCTCTCTGGAAACACCATATATTTT.

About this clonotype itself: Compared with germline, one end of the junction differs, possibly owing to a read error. The CDR3 nucleotides are TGTGCTAGCAGCTTAGTGGCCAGCGGGAGGGGAGATACGCAGTATTTT. Amino acids: CASSLVASGRGDTQYF. The rearrangement links TRBV7-7 to TRBJ2-3; 10 bases are shared with TRBD2. This CDR3 is 16 amino acids long. CDR1 is SSHAT and CDR2 is FNYEAQ in the germline V gene (reference sequence).

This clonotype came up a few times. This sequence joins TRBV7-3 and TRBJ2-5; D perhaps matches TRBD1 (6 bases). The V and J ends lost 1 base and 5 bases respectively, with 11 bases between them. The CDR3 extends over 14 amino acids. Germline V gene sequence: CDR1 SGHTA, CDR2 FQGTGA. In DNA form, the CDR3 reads TGTGCCAGCAGCTTAAGCGTAAGGGGGGAGACCCAGTACTTC. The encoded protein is CASSLSVRGETQYF.

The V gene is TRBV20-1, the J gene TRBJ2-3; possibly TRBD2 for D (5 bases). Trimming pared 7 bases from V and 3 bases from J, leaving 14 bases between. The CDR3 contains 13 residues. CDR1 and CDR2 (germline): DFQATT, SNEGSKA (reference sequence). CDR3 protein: CSDSGSATDTQYF. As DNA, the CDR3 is TGCAGTGACTCGGGGAGCGCAACAGATACGCAGTATTTT.

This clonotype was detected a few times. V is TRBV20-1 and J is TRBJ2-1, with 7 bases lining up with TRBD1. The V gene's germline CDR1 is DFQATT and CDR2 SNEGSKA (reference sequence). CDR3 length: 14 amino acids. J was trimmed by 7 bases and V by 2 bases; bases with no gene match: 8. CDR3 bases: TGCAGTGCTAGACGTCCGGGACAGAATAATGAGCAGTTCTTC. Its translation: CSARRPGQNNEQFF.

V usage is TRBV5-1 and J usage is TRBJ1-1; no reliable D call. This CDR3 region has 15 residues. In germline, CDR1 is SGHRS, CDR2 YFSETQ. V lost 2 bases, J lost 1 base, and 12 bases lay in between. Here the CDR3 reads CASSFDPSGNTEAFF. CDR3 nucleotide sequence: TGCGCCAGCAGCTTTGATCCGTCAGGGAACACTGAAGCTTTCTTT.

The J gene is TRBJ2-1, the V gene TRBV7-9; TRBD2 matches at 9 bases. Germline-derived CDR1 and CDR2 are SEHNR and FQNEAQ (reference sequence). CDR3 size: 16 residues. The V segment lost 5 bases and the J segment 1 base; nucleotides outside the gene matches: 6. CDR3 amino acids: CASSTRLADSYNEQFF. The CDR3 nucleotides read TGTGCCAGCAGCACACGACTAGCGGATTCCTACAATGAGCAGTTCTTC. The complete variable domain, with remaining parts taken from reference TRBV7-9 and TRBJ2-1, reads DTGVSQNPRHKITKRGQNVTFRCDPISEHNRLYWYRQTLGQGPEFLTYFQNEAQLEKSRLLSDRFSAERPKGSFSTLEIQRTEQGDSAMYLCASSTRLADSYNEQFFGPGTRLTVL.

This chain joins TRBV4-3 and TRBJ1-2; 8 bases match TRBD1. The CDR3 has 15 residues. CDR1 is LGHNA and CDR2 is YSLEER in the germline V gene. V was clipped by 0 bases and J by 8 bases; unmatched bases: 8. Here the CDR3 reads CASSQEGRGRDGYTF. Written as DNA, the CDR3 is TGCGCCAGCAGCCAAGAGGGCAGGGGGCGTGACGGCTACACCTTC.